What follows describes a single T cell receptor beta chain. Together with a sample-barcoded 5' primer, a J-beta primer mix was included in a second PCR lasting about 6 to 12 cycles. TCRdb re-derived calls from the 5' RACE reads in MiXCR, one entry per CDR3 protein. The table lists hundreds of thousands of distinct CDR3 sequences, 58% of them singletons. Collection of about 9.4 milliliters of peripheral blood was performed for each donor. The data originate from a study of blood T cells in healthy people across ages. The CDR3 extends over 15 amino acids. V was clipped by 3 bases and J by 7 bases, with 16 bases between them. Looked up from germline, CDR1 is SGHRS and CDR2 is YFSETQ.

The sample was blood. The chain links TRBV5-1 to TRBJ2-2; D not resolved. The sequence came from a man aged 30-40 years in good health. CDR3 sequence (DNA): TGCGCCAGCAGCTCCAACCCGAGTGTGAACGGGGAGCTGTTTTTT. It is translated as CASSSNPSVNGELFF.